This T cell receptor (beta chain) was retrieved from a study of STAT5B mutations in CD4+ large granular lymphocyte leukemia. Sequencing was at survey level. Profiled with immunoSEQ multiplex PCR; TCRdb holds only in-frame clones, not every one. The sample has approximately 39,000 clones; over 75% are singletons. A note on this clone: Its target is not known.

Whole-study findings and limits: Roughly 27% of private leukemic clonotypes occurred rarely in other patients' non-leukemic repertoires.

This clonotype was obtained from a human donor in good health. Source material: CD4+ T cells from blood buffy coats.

The DNA for the CDR3 is TGTGCCATCAGTGAGGGGGTCCCTTCCTACGAGCAGTACTTC. Translation gives CAISEGVPSYEQYF. The chain combines TRBV10-3 with TRBJ2-7; D unresolved. The CDR3 contains 14 residues. Trimming took off 2 bases at V and 1 base at J, with 9 bases between the two ends. Germline-derived CDR1 and CDR2 are ENHRY and SYGVKD.